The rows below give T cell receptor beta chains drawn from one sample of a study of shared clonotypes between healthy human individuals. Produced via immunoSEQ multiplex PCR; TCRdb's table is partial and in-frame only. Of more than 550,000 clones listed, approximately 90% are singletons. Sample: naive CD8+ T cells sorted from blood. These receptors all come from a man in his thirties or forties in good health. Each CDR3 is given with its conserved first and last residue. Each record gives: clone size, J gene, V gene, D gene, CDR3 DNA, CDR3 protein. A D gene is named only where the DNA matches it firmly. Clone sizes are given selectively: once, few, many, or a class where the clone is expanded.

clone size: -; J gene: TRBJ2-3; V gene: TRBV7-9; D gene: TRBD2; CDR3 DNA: TGTGCCAGCAGCTCACGGACTAGCGGAGCCACAGATACGCAGTATTTT; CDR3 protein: CASSSRTSGATDTQYF
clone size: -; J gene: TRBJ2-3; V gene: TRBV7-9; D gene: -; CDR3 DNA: TGTGCCAGCAGCATCTCAACAGATACGCAGTATTTT; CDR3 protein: CASSISTDTQYF
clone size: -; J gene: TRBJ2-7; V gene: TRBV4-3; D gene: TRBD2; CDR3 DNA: TGCGCCAGCAGCCAAGGACTAGCGAGCTCCTACGAGCAGTACTTC; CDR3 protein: CASSQGLASSYEQYF
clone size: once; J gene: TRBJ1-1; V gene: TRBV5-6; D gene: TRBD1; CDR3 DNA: TGTGCCAGCAGCTTGGACGGGACAGGGTCAGTAAGAGCTCGCGCTGAAGCTTTCTTT; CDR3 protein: CASSLDGTGSVRARAEAFF
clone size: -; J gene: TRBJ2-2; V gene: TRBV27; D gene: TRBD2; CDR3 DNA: TGTGCCAGCAGTTGGACTAGCGGGAGGGCCGGGGAGCTGTTTTTT; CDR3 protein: CASSWTSGRAGELFF
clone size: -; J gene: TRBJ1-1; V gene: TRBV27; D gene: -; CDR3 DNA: TGTGCCAGCAGTTTTCAGAGTCCGGGACAAGGATTGAACACTGAAGCTTTCTTT; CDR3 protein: CASSFQSPGQGLNTEAFF
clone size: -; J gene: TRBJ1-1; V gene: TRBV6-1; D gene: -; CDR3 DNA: TGTGCCAGCAGTGAATTCCGGGGGCTGGACACTGAAGCTTTCTTT; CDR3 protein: CASSEFRGLDTEAFF
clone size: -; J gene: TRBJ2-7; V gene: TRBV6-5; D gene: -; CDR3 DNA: TGTGCCAGCAGTTTGGACAGCGCCTACGAGCAGTACTTC; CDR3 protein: CASSLDSAYEQYF
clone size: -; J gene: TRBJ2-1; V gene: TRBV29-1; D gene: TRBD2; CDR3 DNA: TGCAGCGTTGAAAGATCTAGCGGGAGTAACCCCTCCTACAATGAGCAGTTCTTC; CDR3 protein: CSVERSSGSNPSYNEQFF
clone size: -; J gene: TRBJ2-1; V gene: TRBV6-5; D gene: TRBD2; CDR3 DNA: TGTGCCAGCAGTTACGTAGCGGGAGACACCTACAATGAGCAGTTCTTC; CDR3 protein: CASSYVAGDTYNEQFF
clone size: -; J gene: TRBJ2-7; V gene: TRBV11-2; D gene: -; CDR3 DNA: TGTGCCAGCAGCTTACAGCACATATACGAGCAGTACTTC; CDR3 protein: CASSLQHIYEQYF
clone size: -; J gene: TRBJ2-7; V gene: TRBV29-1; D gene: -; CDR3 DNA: TGCAGCGTTGAAACAGAGTACGAGCAGTACTTC; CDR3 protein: CSVETEYEQYF
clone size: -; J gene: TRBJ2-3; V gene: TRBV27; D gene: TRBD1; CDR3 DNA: TGTGCCAGCAGTTTCCTTCGGACAGGGGCGTTCACAGATACGCAGTATTTT; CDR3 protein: CASSFLRTGAFTDTQYF
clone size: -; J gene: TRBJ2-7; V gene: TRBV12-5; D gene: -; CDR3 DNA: TGTGCTAGTGGTTTAGGGGGGTCGAACGAGCAGTACTTC; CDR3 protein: CASGLGGSNEQYF
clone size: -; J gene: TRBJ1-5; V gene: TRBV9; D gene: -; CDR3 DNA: TGTGCCAGCAGCGAAGGGCCAAGGATCAATCAGCCCCAGCATTTT; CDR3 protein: CASSEGPRINQPQHF
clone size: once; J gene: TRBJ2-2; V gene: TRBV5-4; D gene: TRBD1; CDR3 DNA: TGTGCCAGCAGCTGGGACAGGTACACCGGGGAGCTGTTTTTT; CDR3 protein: CASSWDRYTGELFF
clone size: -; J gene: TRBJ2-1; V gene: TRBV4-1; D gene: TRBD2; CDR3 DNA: TGCGCCAGCAGCCAAGATACTAGCGGGAGGCCTCAGTTCTTC; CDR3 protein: CASSQDTSGRPQFF
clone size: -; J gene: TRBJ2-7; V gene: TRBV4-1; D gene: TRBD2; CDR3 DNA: TGCGCCAGCAGCCAAGGTATCATACTAGCGGAGAGCTCCTACGAGCAGTACTTC; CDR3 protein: CASSQGIILAESSYEQYF
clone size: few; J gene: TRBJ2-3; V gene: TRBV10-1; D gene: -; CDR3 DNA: TGCGCCAGCAGTGAGTCTATGGGGTCTAGCACAGATACGCAGTATTTT; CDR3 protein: CASSESMGSSTDTQYF
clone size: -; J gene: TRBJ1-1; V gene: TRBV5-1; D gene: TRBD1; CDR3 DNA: TGCGCCAGCAGCTTAACGGGACAGACGAACACTGAAGCTTTCTTT; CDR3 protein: CASSLTGQTNTEAFF
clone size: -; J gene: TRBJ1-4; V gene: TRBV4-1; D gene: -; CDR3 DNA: TGCGCCAGCAGCCCAATGACGGCAGGGGTTGTGACTAATGAAAAACTGTTTTTT; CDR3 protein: CASSPMTAGVVTNEKLFF
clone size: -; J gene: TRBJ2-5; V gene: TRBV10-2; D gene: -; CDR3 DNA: TGCGCCAGCAGGGGTAGCCAAGAGACCCAGTACTTC; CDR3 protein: CASRGSQETQYF
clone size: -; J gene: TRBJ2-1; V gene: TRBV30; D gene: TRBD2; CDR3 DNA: TGTGCCTGTAGGGGACTAGGGGGAGGGGAGCAGTTCTTC; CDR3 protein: CACRGLGGGEQFF
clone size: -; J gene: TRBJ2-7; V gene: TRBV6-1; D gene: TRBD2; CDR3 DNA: TGTGCCAGCAGTAAAAGACTAGCGGAGATCTACGAGCAGTACTTC; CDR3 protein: CASSKRLAEIYEQYF